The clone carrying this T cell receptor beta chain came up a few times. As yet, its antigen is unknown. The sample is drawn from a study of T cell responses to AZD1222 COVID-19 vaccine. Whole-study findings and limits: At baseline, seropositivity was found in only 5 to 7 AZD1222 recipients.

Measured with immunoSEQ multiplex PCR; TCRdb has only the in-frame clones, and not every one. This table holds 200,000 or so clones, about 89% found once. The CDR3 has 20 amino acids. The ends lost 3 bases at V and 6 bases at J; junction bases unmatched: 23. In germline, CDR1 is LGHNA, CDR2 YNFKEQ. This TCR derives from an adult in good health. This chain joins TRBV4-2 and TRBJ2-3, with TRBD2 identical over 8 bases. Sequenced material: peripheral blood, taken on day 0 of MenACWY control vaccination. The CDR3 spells CASSHLPTLGAAREVDTQYF. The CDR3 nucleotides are TGTGCCAGCAGCCACTTACCCACCCTAGGCGCCGCGCGGGAGGTTGATACGCAGTATTTT.